This T cell receptor (beta chain) was recorded in a study of T cell responses to AZD1222 COVID-19 vaccine. Study outcomes and limitations: Among the donors, most were white British and more were female, and clonal diversity was possibly underestimated. Repertoires were sampled only after the peak T cell response. Compared with day 0, the breadth and depth of the Spike-specific TCR repertoire rose significantly after two doses of AZD1222.

The method was immunoSEQ multiplex PCR; TCRdb's version includes in-frame clones alone and lacks a portion of them. The data show 70,000 or so clones, with about three quarters seen just once and around an eighth held by the top ten. The sample holds one count of this clone. Its specificity is unknown. CDR1 is SGDLS, CDR2 YYNGEE, per germline. CDR3 length equals 14 residues. V was trimmed by 0 bases and J by 3 bases, leaving 10 bases between them. V and J are TRBV9 and TRBJ2-7, with a possible D match to TRBD2 (5 bases). This sequence originates from an adult in good health. The sample here was peripheral blood, taken on day 0 of AZD1222 vaccination. CDR3 region: CASSVADRGYEQYF. In nucleotides, the CDR3 is TGTGCCAGCAGCGTAGCTGACCGGGGCTACGAGCAGTACTTC.